A selection of T cell receptor beta chains follows, all from one sample in a study of cytomegalovirus exposure and HLA in healthy donors. Method: immunoSEQ multiplex PCR; TCRdb's copy keeps in-frame clones and lacks some. The sample has about 180,000 clones, approximately 80% seen once. The sequenced material came from PBMCs. These receptors originate from a girl aged 5-17 years in good health and CMV-seropositive. Both conserved end residues are part of each CDR3. D genes are given only for firm matches. Expanded clones get a size class; other rows say once, few or many, or leave the size out.

TRBJ2-1 TRBV10-1 - - CATGGSKFF TGCGCCACTGGAGGGAGTAAGTTCTTC
TRBJ2-3 TRBV7-9 TRBD1 - CASSFSHGTGGTDTQYF TGTGCCAGCAGCTTTTCCCACGGGACAGGGGGGACAGATACGCAGTATTTT
TRBJ2-5 TRBV18 - - CASSRGQQETQYF TGTGCCAGCTCCCGGGGACAACAAGAGACCCAGTACTTC
TRBJ1-2 TRBV10-3 TRBD1 - CAISESTGVGANYGYTF TGTGCCATCAGTGAGTCAACAGGGGTAGGAGCTAACTATGGCTACACCTTC
TRBJ2-1 TRBV10-3 - - CAISVNSDNEQFF TGTGCCATCAGTGTTAATAGCGACAATGAGCAGTTCTTC
TRBJ2-7 TRBV7-8 TRBD2 - CASVAGLNYEQYF TGTGCCAGCGTAGCGGGCTTAAACTACGAGCAGTACTTC
TRBJ1-5 TRBV19 - - CASSIGGVSNQPQHF TGTGCCAGTAGTATAGGGGGGGTGAGCAATCAGCCCCAGCATTTT
TRBJ1-2 TRBV4-3 TRBD1 - CASSHVGQGAAHHYGYTF TGCGCCAGCAGCCATGTGGGACAGGGGGCAGCCCACCACTATGGCTACACCTTC
TRBJ1-4 TRBV7-9 TRBD1 - CASSTLGTVNEKLFF TGTGCCAGCAGCACCCTAGGGACAGTTAATGAAAAACTGTTTTTT
TRBJ1-1 TRBV19 TRBD1 few CASSIVADRTLNTEAFF TGTGCCAGTAGTATAGTGGCGGACAGGACACTCAACACTGAAGCTTTCTTT
TRBJ1-2 TRBV30 - - CAWSRDRVGGNYGYTF TGTGCCTGGAGTCGAGACAGAGTGGGGGGTAACTATGGCTACACCTTC
TRBJ1-4 TRBV5-1 - - CASSLPGNEKLFF TGCGCCAGCAGCCTCCCAGGGAATGAAAAACTGTTTTTT
TRBJ2-1 TRBV5-1 TRBD2 few CASSSGLGDEQFF TGCGCCAGCAGTTCCGGACTAGGCGATGAGCAGTTCTTC
TRBJ2-3 TRBV27 - - CASTPWGGPSTDTQYF TGTGCCAGCACCCCTTGGGGCGGACCTAGCACAGATACGCAGTATTTT
TRBJ2-1 TRBV7-8 - - CASSLVGGGTLARSYNEQFF TGTGCCAGCAGCTTAGTTGGTGGAGGGACTCTTGCCCGCTCTTACAATGAGCAGTTCTTC
TRBJ2-3 TRBV5-5 - - CASSLDGVPSTDTQYF TGTGCCAGCAGCTTGGACGGAGTCCCTAGCACAGATACGCAGTATTTT
TRBJ2-3 TRBV5-1 - - CASSLNTPDTQYF TGCGCCAGCAGCTTAAACACCCCAGATACGCAGTATTTT
TRBJ2-1 TRBV6-4 TRBD2 - CASKAGAIHNEQFF TGTGCCAGTAAAGCGGGAGCTATCCACAATGAGCAGTTCTTC
TRBJ1-1 TRBV15 - - CATRKRPQKRQSLVNTEAFF TGTGCCACAAGAAAGAGGCCCCAGAAGCGGCAGTCCCTCGTGAACACTGAAGCTTTCTTT
TRBJ2-2 TRBV7-8 - few CASSPRPGIGELFF TGTGCCAGCAGCCCACGTCCGGGGATCGGGGAGCTGTTTTTT